The 17 T cell receptor beta chains presented below share a single source sample, sequenced in a study of siplizumab effects on memory and regulatory T cells. In the mixed lymphocyte reaction, cells were cocultured for 6 days at 37°C. No antigen has been identified for these receptors. The method was immunoSEQ multiplex PCR; TCRdb's version includes in-frame clones alone and lacks a portion of them. The data contain fewer than 8,000 clones, more than 35% of them singletons. Sequencing was performed on CFSE-low (dividing) CD8+ T cells sorted from an allogeneic mixed lymphocyte reaction. All receptors derive from a human donor in good health; the cells came from an allogeneic mixed lymphocyte reaction.

This clone counts as medium-sized. The V and J genes are TRBV19 and TRBJ1-1; the D is unclear. V lost 3 bases to trimming and J lost 6 bases, with 5 bases between them. Germline V gene lookup returns CDR1 LNHDA and CDR2 SQIVND (reference sequence). CDR3 length: 11 amino acids. The CDR3 nucleotides read TGTGCCAGTAGTATCGGGGCTGAAGCTTTCTTT. Protein: CASSIGAEAFF.

The chain has TRBV27 and TRBJ1-2, with D unresolved. This CDR3 has 19 amino acids. Germline CDR1 reads MNHEY; CDR2 reads SMNVEV (reference sequence). Trimming cost V 0 bases and J 4 bases, with 24 bases left between them. CDR3 coding DNA: TGTGCCAGCAGTTTATCGTACCCCGAAATAGGGTCTTATCCCTATGGCTACACCTTC. It specifies CASSLSYPEIGSYPYGYTF.

The J gene is TRBJ1-4, the V gene TRBV7-2; TRBD1 might be the D (5 bases). Trimming pared 5 bases from V and 7 bases from J, leaving 11 bases between. The germline gives CDR1 SGHTA, CDR2 FQGNSA. The CDR3 loop spans 13 amino acids. The CDR3 reads CASSLWRGEKLFF. CDR3 coding DNA: TGTGCCAGCAGCCTTTGGAGGGGTGAAAAACTGTTTTTT. Variable domain in full (rest from reference TRBV7-2 and TRBJ1-4): GAGVSQSPSNKVTEKGKDVELRCDPISGHTALYWYRQSLGQGLEFLIYFQGNSAPDKSGLPSDRFSAERTGGSVSTLTIQRTQQEDSAVYLCASSLWRGEKLFFGSGTQLSVL.

This clone was picked up a small number of times. The gene calls are TRBV9 and TRBJ1-1; 8 nucleotides agree with TRBD1. The V and J ends lost 4 bases and 0 bases, in that order; junction bases with no gene match: 5. In germline, CDR1 is SGDLS, CDR2 YYNGEE. CDR3 length equals 15 residues. CDR3 sequence reads: CASSPTTGVNTEAFF. CDR3 nucleotides: TGTGCCAGCAGCCCTACGACAGGGGTGAACACTGAAGCTTTCTTT.

This clone is termed medium-sized. The chain recombines TRBV13 with TRBJ2-7; 11 positions agree with TRBD1. Germline V gene sequence: CDR1 PRHDT, CDR2 FYEKMQ (reference sequence). The ends lost 5 bases at V and 3 bases at J; junction bases unmatched: 6. This CDR3 is built from 15 residues. DNA for the CDR3: TGTGCCAGCAGCACAACCGGGACAGGGGGCTACGAGCAGTACTTC. It is translated as CASSTTGTGGYEQYF. Variable domain in full (rest from reference TRBV13 and TRBJ2-7): AAGVIQSPRHLIKEKRETATLKCYPIPRHDTVYWYQQGPGQDPQFLISFYEKMQSDKGSIPDRFSAQQFSDYHSELNMSSLELGDSALYFCASSTTGTGGYEQYFGPGTRLTVT.

The chain is built from TRBV27 and TRBJ1-5; no definite D call. This CDR3 has 15 amino acids. Germline V CDR1 and CDR2: MNHEY, SMNVEV (reference sequence). Trimming cost V 5 bases and J 0 bases, with 11 bases left between them. The CDR3 loop is CASSPDNYSNQPQHF. The CDR3 region has the DNA TGTGCCAGCAGTCCAGACAATTATAGCAATCAGCCCCAGCATTTT.

This clone was seen a handful of times. The chain combines TRBV19 with TRBJ1-2; D is unclear. V was trimmed by 4 bases and J by 2 bases, leaving 5 bases between them. CDR3 size: 12 residues. Germline CDR1 reads LNHDA; CDR2 reads SQIVND (reference sequence). For the CDR3, the DNA is TGTGCCAGTAGTACAGACAACTATGGCTACACCTTC. This translates into CASSTDNYGYTF.

This chain joins TRBV10-3 and TRBJ1-4; D remains unclear. V was clipped by 6 bases and J by 7 bases, with 15 bases between them. The CDR3 has 14 residues. Looked up from germline, CDR1 is ENHRY and CDR2 is SYGVKD. As DNA, the CDR3 is TGTGCCATCAGGGAGACAAAGACGGGTGAAAAACTGTTTTTT. This encodes CAIRETKTGEKLFF.

This clone was counted between two and nine times. The chain couples TRBV9 to TRBJ2-3; 8 bases are a match to TRBD2. Trimming cost V 4 bases and J 2 bases; bases outside gene matches: 9. Germline CDR1 is SGDLS and CDR2 is YYNGEE. The CDR3 extends over 16 amino acids. For the CDR3, the DNA is TGTGCCAGCAGCTTCTTTCCCGGGAGGGACACAGATACGCAGTATTTT. This codes for CASSFFPGRDTDTQYF.

This clone was recorded a few times. The chain couples TRBV28 to TRBJ2-1; TRBD2 aligns across 10 bases. The CDR3 length is 17 residues. Germline V CDR1 and CDR2: MDHEN, SYDVKM. V lost 6 bases and J lost 4; bases outside the gene matches: 12. This CDR3 is CASSLNPGLAAYNEQFF. The CDR3 DNA sequence: TGTGCCAGCAGCTTAAACCCAGGACTAGCGGCTTACAATGAGCAGTTCTTC.

This clone counts as medium-sized. The J gene is TRBJ2-3, the V gene TRBV6-5, with D possibly being TRBD1 (5 bases). Trimming cost V 2 bases and J 0 bases, with 9 bases left between them. The CDR3 contains 15 residues. CDR1 is MNHEY and CDR2 is SVGAGI in the germline V gene. The CDR3: CASSYVSGSTDTQYF. The CDR3 DNA reads TGTGCCAGCAGTTACGTTTCAGGGAGCACAGATACGCAGTATTTT.

This clone came up a few times. The chain recombines TRBV28 with TRBJ1-2; D unclear. The CDR3 contains 14 residues. Germline-derived CDR1 and CDR2 are MDHEN and SYDVKM. Trimming left V 7 bases short and J 4 bases short, with 16 bases between. CDR3 sequence reads: CASNPMTGIYGYTF. CDR3 DNA sequence: TGTGCCAGCAACCCAATGACCGGAATCTATGGCTACACCTTC.

In its sample, this clone ranks as medium-sized (0.01 to 0.1%). This chain links TRBV19 with TRBJ2-1, with D hard to call. The germline V and J ends were trimmed by 1 base and 3 bases, with 7 bases remaining between them. The germline CDR1 and CDR2 sequences are LNHDA and SQIVND (reference sequence). This CDR3 has 14 amino acids. The CDR3 is CASSIVDVYNEQFF. In nucleotides, the CDR3 is TGTGCCAGTAGTATAGTTGACGTCTACAATGAGCAGTTCTTC.

The rearrangement joins TRBV6-1 to TRBJ1-1; D remains unclear. Deletions cut 0 bases from V and 0 bases from J, with 20 bases between. The CDR3 extends over 19 amino acids. Germline lookup yields CDR1 MNHNS and CDR2 SASEGT. In nucleotides, the CDR3 is TGTGCCAGCAGTGAAGCGCTTATGGTACTCTCCTCCATGAACACTGAAGCTTTCTTT. Translation gives CASSEALMVLSSMNTEAFF.

The chain recombines TRBV2 with TRBJ2-7, with D possibly being TRBD1 (6 bases). CDR1 and CDR2 (germline): SNHLY, FYNNEI. Trimming removed 5 bases from V and 3 bases from J, with 11 bases in between. The length of the CDR3 is 13 residues. CDR3 amino acids: CASSPTGLYEQYF. CDR3 bases: TGTGCCAGCAGTCCGACAGGCCTCTACGAGCAGTACTTC.

The V call is TRBV5-6, the J call TRBJ1-2; D remains unclear. Germline CDR1 is SGHDT and CDR2 is YYEEEE. This CDR3 is 13 amino acids long. With 4 bases removed from V and 0 bases from J, the gap between germline ends came to 7 bases. CDR3 in DNA: TGTGCCAGCAGCGCAAAACCTAACTATGGCTACACCTTC. This translates into CASSAKPNYGYTF.

Worth noting for this clone: One end of the junction fails to match germline, which may point to a read error. This chain uses TRBV7-8 with TRBJ2-5; possible D gene TRBD1, 6 bases. CDR3 length equals 16 residues. The germline V gene encodes CDR1 SGHVS and CDR2 FQNEAQ. The CDR3 spells CASTKPRDNQEETRYF. The CDR3 DNA reads as TGTGCCAGCACTAAACCCCGGGACAATCAGGAGGAGACCCGGTACTTC.